The 26 T cell receptor beta chains reported below all come from one sample, sequenced in a study of CD8+ T cells in alopecia areata. The treatment is: oral pan-JAK inhibitor, 5-10 mg twice daily. It was cDNA, reverse transcribed from extracted RNA, that served as the sequencing template. Profiled with immunoSEQ multiplex PCR; TCRdb holds only in-frame clones, not every one. Of about 200,000 clones in the sample, less than 45% are singletons; the top ten hold 0.4% to 0.55%. This specimen was CD4+ T cells sorted from blood, taken at approximately week 30, from a patient treated with tofacitinib. The receptors originated from a human donor with alopecia areata.

The table lists this clone with a few counts. This rearrangement joins TRBV10-2 to TRBJ1-2; TRBD1 matches at 7 bases. This CDR3 region has 15 residues. V lost 10 bases to trimming and J lost 4 bases; unmatched junction nucleotides: 15. Germline V gives CDR1 WSHSY, CDR2 SAAADI. The CDR3 here is CATFREGRGSYGYTF. In nucleotides, the CDR3 is TGCGCCACCTTTCGGGAGGGCAGGGGGAGCTATGGCTACACCTTC.

This clone was found a few times. V usage is TRBV29-1 and J usage is TRBJ1-1, with D possibly TRBD1 on 6 matching bases. CDR1 and CDR2 (germline): SQVTM, ANQGSEA. The V gene lost 4 bases and the J gene lost 3 bases, with 12 bases spanning the gap. The CDR3 contains 13 residues. The CDR3 protein is CSVGGQKYTEAFF. The CDR3 DNA follows: TGCAGCGTTGGAGGACAGAAATACACTGAAGCTTTCTTT. The variable domain in full, with the rest retrieved from reference TRBV29-1 and TRBJ1-1, is SAVISQKPSRDICQRGTSLTIQCQVDSQVTMMFWYRQQPGQSLTLIATANQGSEATYESGFVIDKFPISRPNLTFSTLTVSNMSPEDSSIYLCSVGGQKYTEAFFGQGTRLTVV.

Of note for this clone: Other DNA sequences in the sample encode the same CDR3. The chain carries TRBV29-1 and TRBJ1-1; D is unresolved. V lost 1 base to trimming and J lost 1 base, with 7 bases between them. Germline V gene lookup returns CDR1 SQVTM and CDR2 ANQGSEA. The CDR3 consists of 13 residues. Written as DNA, the CDR3 is TGCAGCGTTGAAGGCGGCCCGAACACTGAAGCTTTCTTT. Its protein product is CSVEGGPNTEAFF.

The sample holds a few counts of this clone. This chain joins TRBV15 and TRBJ1-3; possible D gene TRBD1, 6 bases. Per the germline V gene, CDR1 is LNHNV and CDR2 is YYDKDF (reference sequence). The CDR3 consists of 15 residues. The ends were cut back, 5 bases at V and 2 bases at J, with 13 bases in the middle. The CDR3, as DNA: TGTGCCACCAGCCTAAGGGGGGCTGCTGGAAACACCATATATTTT. This gives the protein CATSLRGAAGNTIYF.

This clone has only a few counts. V and J are TRBV18 and TRBJ1-1; the match to TRBD1 covers 7 bases. With V trimmed by 2 bases and J by 1 base, 1 base remained unmatched. This CDR3 spans 14 amino acids. Germline V gives CDR1 KGHSH, CDR2 LQKENI. CDR3 coding DNA: TGTGCCAGCTCACCATACAGGGGGAACACTGAAGCTTTCTTT. Amino acids: CASSPYRGNTEAFF.

This chain links TRBV11-3 with TRBJ2-2; D is perhaps TRBD1 or TRBD2 (6 bases each). The CDR3 length is 15 residues. V was pared by 5 bases and J by 1 base, with 11 bases between. The germline V gene encodes CDR1 SGHNT and CDR2 YENEEA. The CDR3 here is CASSQGGGNTGELFF. Here the CDR3 DNA reads TGTGCCAGCAGCCAAGGAGGGGGGAACACCGGGGAGCTGTTTTTT.

The sample holds one count of this clone. The rearrangement joins TRBV6-5 to TRBJ1-1; D is perhaps TRBD1 (5 bases). The CDR3 totals 13 residues. Germline CDR1 MNHEY, CDR2 SVGAGI. V was trimmed by 4 bases and J by 2 bases, leaving 8 bases between them. DNA for the CDR3: TGTGCCAGCAGTTTTCAGGGAAACACTGAAGCTTTCTTT. Its translation: CASSFQGNTEAFF.

The chain is built from TRBV29-1 and TRBJ2-7; D is ambiguous. The germline CDR1 and CDR2 sequences are SQVTM and ANQGSEA. The CDR3 consists of 13 residues. Trimming took off 4 bases at V and 4 bases at J, with 14 bases between the two ends. CDR3 sequence (DNA): TGCAGCGTTGTTTGGCCGGGCCGGTACGAGCAGTACTTC. The encoded protein is CSVVWPGRYEQYF.

CDR3 residues: CASSQVWQGGTDTQYF. The DNA of the CDR3 is TGTGCCAGCAGCCAAGTTTGGCAGGGGGGAACAGATACGCAGTATTTT. The chain employs TRBV4-2 and TRBJ2-3, with a possible D match to TRBD1 (7 bases). The CDR3 spans 16 residues. V was clipped by 1 base and J by 3 bases, with 14 bases between them. The germline V gene encodes CDR1 LGHNA and CDR2 YNFKEQ.

This clone was observed many times. The V and J genes are TRBV29-1 and TRBJ1-1, with 7 bases aligning to TRBD1. Germline trimming cut 4 bases from V and 3 bases from J; bases unmatched to any gene: 11. This CDR3 spans 15 amino acids. CDR1 and CDR2 from the germline V gene are SQVTM and ANQGSEA. In nucleotides, the CDR3 is TGCAGCGTTGGTCCAGGGGCGCAGGGGGACACTGAAGCTTTCTTT. It yields the protein CSVGPGAQGDTEAFF.

The chain recombines TRBV7-3 with TRBJ1-2, with 7 bases aligning to TRBD1. Losses at the gene ends were 5 bases for V and 2 bases for J; bases not matched to a gene: 8. CDR3 length equals 15 residues. Germline V gene lookup returns CDR1 SGHTA and CDR2 FQGTGA. Here the CDR3 reads CASSLRTGENYGYTF. CDR3 DNA sequence: TGTGCCAGCAGCCTCCGGACAGGCGAGAACTATGGCTACACCTTC.

The chain has TRBV27 and TRBJ1-5; a weak D match, TRBD1 (6 bases). Germline V CDR1 and CDR2: MNHEY, SMNVEV (reference sequence). The CDR3 runs 16 residues. Trimming took off 3 bases at V and 4 bases at J, with 16 bases between the two ends. CDR3 coding DNA: TGTGCCAGCAGTTTCCCACCCCTGGACAGAAATCAGCCCCAGCATTTT. As protein: CASSFPPLDRNQPQHF.

This clone was seen only a few times. The chain is built from TRBV5-1 and TRBJ2-3; the D call may be TRBD1 or TRBD2 (5 bases each). CDR3 size: 16 residues. The germline gives CDR1 SGHRS, CDR2 YFSETQ. V was cut by 4 bases and J by 5 bases, with 20 bases left in between. CDR3 protein: CASSLQSGPRGDTQYF. The CDR3 bases are TGCGCCAGCAGCCTACAGTCGGGACCCCGCGGAGATACGCAGTATTTT. The full variable domain, with the rest looked up from reference TRBV5-1 and TRBJ2-3, is KAGVTQTPRYLIKTRGQQVTLSCSPISGHRSVSWYQQTPGQGLQFLFEYFSETQRNKGNFPGRFSGRQFSNSRSEMNVSTLELGDSALYLCASSLQSGPRGDTQYFGPGTRLTVL.

This sequence joins TRBV27 and TRBJ1-5; no reliable D call. From germline, CDR1 is MNHEY and CDR2 SMNVEV (reference sequence). The length of the CDR3 is 13 residues. With 0 bases removed from V and 10 bases from J, the gap between germline ends came to 10 bases. CDR3 amino acids: CASSLSRGFPQHF. The CDR3, as DNA: TGTGCCAGCAGTTTATCTAGAGGTTTTCCCCAGCATTTT.

This clone was seen only once. This chain connects TRBV30 to TRBJ2-1; D is possibly TRBD1 or TRBD2 (6 bases each). The CDR3 loop spans 16 amino acids. V was cut by 2 bases and J by 0 bases, with 14 bases left in between. Germline-derived CDR1 and CDR2 are GTSNPN and SVGIG (reference sequence). For the CDR3, the DNA is TGTGCCTGGAGTCTTAAGGGGGGCTTCTCCTACAATGAGCAGTTCTTC. This gives the protein CAWSLKGGFSYNEQFF.

The genes are TRBV5-4 and TRBJ1-2; tentative D call: TRBD1 (5 bases). The germline V and J ends were trimmed by 1 base and 4 bases, with 17 bases remaining between them. Germline lookup yields CDR1 SGHNT and CDR2 YYREEE (reference sequence). The CDR3 covers 16 residues. This CDR3 is CASSLLLNRGTYGYTF. CDR3 coding DNA: TGTGCCAGCAGCTTGTTATTGAATAGGGGAACCTATGGCTACACCTTC.

The chain is built from TRBV7-8 and TRBJ2-4; the match to TRBD1 covers 10 bases. CDR1 SGHVS and CDR2 FQNEAQ come from the germline V gene. Losses at the gene ends were 4 bases for V and 2 bases for J; bases not matched to a gene: 5. CDR3 length equals 16 residues. CDR3 DNA: TGTGCCAGCAGCTCGGGACAGGGGAGGCCCAAAAACATTCAGTACTTC. It is translated as CASSSGQGRPKNIQYF.

The chain employs TRBV2 and TRBJ2-1, with TRBD2 as a possible D gene (5 bases). The V end lost 8 bases, the J end lost 6 bases, and 17 bases lay between the germline ends. Germline V gives CDR1 SNHLY, CDR2 FYNNEI. The CDR3 is made up of 14 amino acids. The CDR3 DNA follows: TGTGCCAGCGCCAACCCACTAGGTTCCAATGAGCAGTTCTTC. Protein sequence: CASANPLGSNEQFF.

A note on this clone: The identical CDR3 is also encoded by other nucleotide sequences in the sample. This chain joins TRBV7-8 and TRBJ2-1; TRBD2 matches at 9 bases. CDR1 and CDR2 (germline): SGHVS, FQNEAQ. V was pared by 1 base and J by 5 bases, with 6 bases of the junction left unmatched. This CDR3 region has 16 residues. The CDR3 protein is CASSLGIAGGDNEQFF. CDR3 sequence (DNA): TGTGCCAGCAGCTTAGGTATCGCGGGAGGGGACAATGAGCAGTTCTTC. The full variable domain, in which reference TRBV7-8 and TRBJ2-1 provide the parts outside the CDR3, is GAGVSQSPRYKVAKRGQDVALRCDPISGHVSLFWYQQALGQGPEFLTYFQNEAQLDKSGLPSDRFFAERPEGSVSTLKIQRTQQEDSAVYLCASSLGIAGGDNEQFFGPGTRLTVL.

This clone occurred a few times. J is TRBJ2-2 and V is TRBV29-1; the D gene is possibly TRBD2 (5 bases). From germline, CDR1 is SQVTM and CDR2 ANQGSEA. The CDR3 loop spans 15 amino acids. The germline V and J ends were trimmed by 4 bases and 7 bases, with 19 bases remaining between them. The CDR3 nucleotides are TGCAGCGTTGGCCGGGGTAGTCTAAGTCTCGGGGAGCTGTTTTTT. Residues: CSVGRGSLSLGELFF.

The chain couples TRBV20-1 to TRBJ1-1; no reliable D call. The CDR3 covers 10 residues. CDR1 and CDR2 (germline): DFQATT, SNEGSKA (reference sequence). V lost 6 bases and J lost 10, with 12 bases in between. Here the CDR3 DNA reads TGCAGTGCAATAGACACGAGAGCTTTCTTT. Translating it yields CSAIDTRAFF.

The chain has TRBV6-6 and TRBJ1-2; D remains unclear. With 6 bases removed from V and 3 bases from J, the gap between germline ends came to 14 bases. The CDR3 consists of 14 residues. CDR1 MNHNY and CDR2 SVGAGI come from the germline V gene (reference sequence). CDR3 region: CASRLHGRDYGYTF. CDR3 coding DNA: TGTGCCAGCAGGTTACATGGAAGGGACTATGGCTACACCTTC.

The chain joins TRBV29-1 to TRBJ2-7, with no clear D. The CDR3 extends over 12 amino acids. Between the trimmed V and J ends, which lost 5 bases and 2 bases, there was a span of 10 bases. CDR1 SQVTM and CDR2 ANQGSEA come from the germline V gene. The CDR3 DNA sequence: TGCAGCGTTATGGATCAGACCTACGAGCAGTACTTC. Its protein product is CSVMDQTYEQYF.

Of note for this clone: The same CDR3 arises from other DNA sequences in this sample as well. The J gene is TRBJ1-2, the V gene TRBV29-1; TRBD1 might be the D (6 bases). This CDR3 comprises 13 residues. Per the germline V gene, CDR1 is SQVTM and CDR2 is ANQGSEA. V was pared by 7 bases and J by 8 bases, with 20 bases between. For the CDR3, the DNA is TGCAGCGACGACTCCGGGGGCTATGGGGGCTACACCTTC. Amino acids: CSDDSGGYGGYTF.

The V gene is TRBV29-1, the J gene TRBJ2-1, with D possibly TRBD2 on 6 matching bases. Trimming took off 6 bases at V and 7 bases at J, with 16 bases between the two ends. Germline V lookup: CDR1 SQVTM, CDR2 ANQGSEA. The length of the CDR3 is 13 residues. CDR3 DNA sequence: TGCAGCGTCGCCCGCGTTGGGGGGAATGAGCAGTTCTTC. Translated: CSVARVGGNEQFF.

This chain links TRBV18 with TRBJ2-2; D gene uncertain. Between the trimmed V and J ends, which lost 1 base and 0 bases, there was a span of 9 bases. The CDR3 is 16 amino acids. Germline V gene data show CDR1 as KGHSH and CDR2 as LQKENI. CDR3 coding DNA: TGTGCCAGCTCACCACTCACCGCAGCGAACACCGGGGAGCTGTTTTTT. Encoded protein: CASSPLTAANTGELFF.